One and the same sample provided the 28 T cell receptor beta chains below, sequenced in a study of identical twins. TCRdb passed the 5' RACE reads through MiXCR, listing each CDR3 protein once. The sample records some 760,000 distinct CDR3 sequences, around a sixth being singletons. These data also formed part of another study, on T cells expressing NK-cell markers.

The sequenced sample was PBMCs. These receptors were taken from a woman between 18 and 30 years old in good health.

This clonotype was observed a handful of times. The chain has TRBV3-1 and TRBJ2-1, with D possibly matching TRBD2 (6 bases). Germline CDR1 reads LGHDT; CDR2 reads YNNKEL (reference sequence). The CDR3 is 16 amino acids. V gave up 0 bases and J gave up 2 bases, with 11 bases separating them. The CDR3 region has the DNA TGTGCCAGCAGCCAAGAGGGACTGGGTACCTACAATGAGCAGTTCTTC. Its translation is CASSQEGLGTYNEQFF.

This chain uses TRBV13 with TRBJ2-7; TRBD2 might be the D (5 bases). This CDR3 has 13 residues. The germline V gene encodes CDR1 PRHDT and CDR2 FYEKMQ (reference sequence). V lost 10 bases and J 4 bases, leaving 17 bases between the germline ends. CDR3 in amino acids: CATTLRGRYEQYF. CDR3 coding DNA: TGTGCCACCACCCTCCGGGGTAGGTACGAGCAGTACTTC.

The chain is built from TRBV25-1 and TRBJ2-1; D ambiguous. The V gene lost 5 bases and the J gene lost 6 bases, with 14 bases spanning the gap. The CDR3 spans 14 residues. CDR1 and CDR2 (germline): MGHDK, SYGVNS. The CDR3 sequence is CASSSPRIGNEQFF. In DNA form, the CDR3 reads TGTGCCAGCAGTTCCCCCAGAATAGGCAATGAGCAGTTCTTC.

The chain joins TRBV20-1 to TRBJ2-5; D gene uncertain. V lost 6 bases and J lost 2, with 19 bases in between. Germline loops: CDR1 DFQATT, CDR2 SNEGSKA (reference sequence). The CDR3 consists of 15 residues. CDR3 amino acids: CSAGRALDPQETQYF. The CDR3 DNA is TGCAGTGCCGGTAGAGCGCTTGACCCGCAAGAGACCCAGTACTTC.

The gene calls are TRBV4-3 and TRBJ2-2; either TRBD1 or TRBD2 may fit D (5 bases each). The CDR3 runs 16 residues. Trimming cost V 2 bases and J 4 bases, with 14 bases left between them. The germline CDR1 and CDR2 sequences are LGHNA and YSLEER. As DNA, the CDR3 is TGCGCCAGCAGCCAACTCCCCAGTGGGGGCACCGGGGAGCTGTTTTTT. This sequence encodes CASSQLPSGGTGELFF.

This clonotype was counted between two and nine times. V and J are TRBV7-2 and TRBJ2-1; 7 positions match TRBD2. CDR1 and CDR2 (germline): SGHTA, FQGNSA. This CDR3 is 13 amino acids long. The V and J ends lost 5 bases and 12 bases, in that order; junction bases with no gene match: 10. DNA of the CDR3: TGTGCCAGCAGCCCAGAGGTCCGGGAGGCGCAGTTCTTC. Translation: CASSPEVREAQFF. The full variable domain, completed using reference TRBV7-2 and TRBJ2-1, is GAGVSQSPSNKVTEKGKDVELRCDPISGHTALYWYRQSLGQGLEFLIYFQGNSAPDKSGLPSDRFSAERTGGSVSTLTIQRTQQEDSAVYLCASSPEVREAQFFGPGTRLTVL.

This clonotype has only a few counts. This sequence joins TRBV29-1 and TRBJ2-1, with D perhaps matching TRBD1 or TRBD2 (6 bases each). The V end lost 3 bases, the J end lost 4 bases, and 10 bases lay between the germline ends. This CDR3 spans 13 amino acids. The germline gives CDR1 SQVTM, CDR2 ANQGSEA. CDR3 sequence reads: CSVEGGHYNEQFF. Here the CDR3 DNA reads TGCAGCGTTGAGGGGGGCCATTACAATGAGCAGTTCTTC.

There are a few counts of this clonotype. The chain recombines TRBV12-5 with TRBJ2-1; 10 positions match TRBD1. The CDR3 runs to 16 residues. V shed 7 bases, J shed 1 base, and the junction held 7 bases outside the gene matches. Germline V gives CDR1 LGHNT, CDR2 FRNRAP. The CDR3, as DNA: TGTGCTAGTGTCCTCGGGGGACAGGGGTCCTACAATGAGCAGTTCTTC. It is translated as CASVLGGQGSYNEQFF.

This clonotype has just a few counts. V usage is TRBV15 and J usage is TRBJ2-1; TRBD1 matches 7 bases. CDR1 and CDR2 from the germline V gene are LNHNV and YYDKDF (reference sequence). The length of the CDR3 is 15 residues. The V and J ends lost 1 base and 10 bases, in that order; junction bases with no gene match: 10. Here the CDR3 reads CATSRAVTGVGEQFF. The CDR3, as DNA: TGTGCCACCAGCAGAGCGGTTACAGGGGTAGGAGAGCAGTTCTTC.

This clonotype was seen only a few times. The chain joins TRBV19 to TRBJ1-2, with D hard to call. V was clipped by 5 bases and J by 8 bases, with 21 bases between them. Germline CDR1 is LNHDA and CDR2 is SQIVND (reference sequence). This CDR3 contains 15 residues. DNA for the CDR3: TGTGCCAGTAGTCTGATCGGGGTCTTTGCGGAAGGCTACACCTTC. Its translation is CASSLIGVFAEGYTF.

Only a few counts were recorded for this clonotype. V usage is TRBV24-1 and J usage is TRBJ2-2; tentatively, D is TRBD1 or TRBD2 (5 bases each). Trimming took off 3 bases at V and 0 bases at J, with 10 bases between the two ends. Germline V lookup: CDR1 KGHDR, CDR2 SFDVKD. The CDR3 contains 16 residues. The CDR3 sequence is CATSDRDGSNTGELFF. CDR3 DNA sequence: TGTGCCACCAGTGATAGGGACGGATCGAACACCGGGGAGCTGTTTTTT.

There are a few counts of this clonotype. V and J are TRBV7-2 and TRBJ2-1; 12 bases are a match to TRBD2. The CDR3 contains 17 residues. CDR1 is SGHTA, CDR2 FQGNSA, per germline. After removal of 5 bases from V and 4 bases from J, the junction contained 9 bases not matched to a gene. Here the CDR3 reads CASSPLTSGSLYNEQFF. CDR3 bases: TGTGCCAGCAGCCCACTGACTAGCGGGAGTTTGTACAATGAGCAGTTCTTC.

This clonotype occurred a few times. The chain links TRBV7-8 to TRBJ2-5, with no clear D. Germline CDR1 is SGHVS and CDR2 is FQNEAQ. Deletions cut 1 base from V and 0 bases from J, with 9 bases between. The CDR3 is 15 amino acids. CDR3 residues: CASSLVIPYQETQYF. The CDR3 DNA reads TGTGCCAGCAGCTTAGTTATTCCCTACCAAGAGACCCAGTACTTC.

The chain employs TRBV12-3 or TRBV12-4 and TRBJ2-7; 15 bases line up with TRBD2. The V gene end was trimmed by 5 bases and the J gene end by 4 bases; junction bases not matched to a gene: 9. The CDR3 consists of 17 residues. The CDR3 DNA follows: TGTGCCAGCAGTATTGATCCCGGGACTAGCGGGAGGTACGAGCAGTACTTC. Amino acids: CASSIDPGTSGRYEQYF.

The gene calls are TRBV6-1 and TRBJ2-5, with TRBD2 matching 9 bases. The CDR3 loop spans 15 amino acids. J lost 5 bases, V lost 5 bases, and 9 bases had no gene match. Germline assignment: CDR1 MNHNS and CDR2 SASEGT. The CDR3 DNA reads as TGTGCCAGCAGTACCGCGGGGGGGCCGGGCGAGACCCAGTACTTC. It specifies CASSTAGGPGETQYF.

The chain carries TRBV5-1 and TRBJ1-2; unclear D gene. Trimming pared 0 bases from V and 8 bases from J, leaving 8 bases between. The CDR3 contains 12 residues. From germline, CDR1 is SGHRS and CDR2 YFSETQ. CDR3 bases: TGCGCCAGCAGCTTGGAACTCAGGGGCTACACCTTC. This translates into CASSLELRGYTF.

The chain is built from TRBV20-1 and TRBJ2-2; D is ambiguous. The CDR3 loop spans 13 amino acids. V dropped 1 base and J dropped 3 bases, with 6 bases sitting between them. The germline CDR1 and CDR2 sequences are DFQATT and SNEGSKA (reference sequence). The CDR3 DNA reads TGCAGTGCTAGAGCGGTACACACCGGGGAGCTGTTTTTT. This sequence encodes CSARAVHTGELFF.

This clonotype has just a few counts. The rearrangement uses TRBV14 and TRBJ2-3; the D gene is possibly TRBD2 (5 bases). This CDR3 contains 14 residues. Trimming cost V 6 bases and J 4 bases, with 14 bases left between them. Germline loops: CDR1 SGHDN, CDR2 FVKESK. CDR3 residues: CASRPPYGADTQYF. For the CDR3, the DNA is TGTGCCAGCAGGCCCCCCTACGGGGCAGATACGCAGTATTTT. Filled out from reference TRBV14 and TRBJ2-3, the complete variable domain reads EAGVTQFPSHSVIEKGQTVTLRCDPISGHDNLYWYRRVMGKEIKFLLHFVKESKQDESGMPNNRFLAERTGGTYSTLKVQPAELEDSGVYFCASRPPYGADTQYFGPGTRLTVL.

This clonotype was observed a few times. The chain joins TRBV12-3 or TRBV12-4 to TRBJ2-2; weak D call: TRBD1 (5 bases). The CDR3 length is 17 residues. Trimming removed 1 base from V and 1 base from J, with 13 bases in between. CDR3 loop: CASSLGGRFENTGELFF. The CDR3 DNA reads TGTGCCAGCAGTTTAGGGGGCAGGTTTGAGAACACCGGGGAGCTGTTTTTT.

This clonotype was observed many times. The CDR3, as DNA: TGTGCCAGCAGTGACGGCCTCTATGGCTACACCTTC. Protein product: CASSDGLYGYTF. This chain joins TRBV2 and TRBJ1-2; D call uncertain. Trimming cost V 3 bases and J 4 bases, with 6 bases left between them. CDR3 length: 12 residues. Germline V gives CDR1 SNHLY, CDR2 FYNNEI.

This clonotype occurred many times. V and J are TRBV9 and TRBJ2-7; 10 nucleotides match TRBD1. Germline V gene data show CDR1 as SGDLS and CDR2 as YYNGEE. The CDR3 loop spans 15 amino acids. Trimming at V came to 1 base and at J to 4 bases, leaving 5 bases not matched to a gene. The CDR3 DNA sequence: TGTGCCAGCAGCGTAACCGGGACAGGGGTGTACGAGCAGTACTTC. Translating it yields CASSVTGTGVYEQYF. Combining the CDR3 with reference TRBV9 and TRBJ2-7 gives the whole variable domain DSGVTQTPKHLITATGQRVTLRCSPRSGDLSVYWYQQSLDQGLQFLIQYYNGEERAKGNILERFSAQQFPDLHSELNLSSLELGDSALYFCASSVTGTGVYEQYFGPGTRLTVT.

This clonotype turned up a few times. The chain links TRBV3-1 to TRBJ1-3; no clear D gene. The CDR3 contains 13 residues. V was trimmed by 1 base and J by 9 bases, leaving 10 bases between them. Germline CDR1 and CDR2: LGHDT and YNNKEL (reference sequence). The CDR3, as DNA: TGTGCCAGCAGCCAAGGACTGCAATCCACCATATATTTT. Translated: CASSQGLQSTIYF.

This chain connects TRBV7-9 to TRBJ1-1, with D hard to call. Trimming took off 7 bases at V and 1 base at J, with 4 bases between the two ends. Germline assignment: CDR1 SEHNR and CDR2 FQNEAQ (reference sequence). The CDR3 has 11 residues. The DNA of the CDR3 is TGTGCCAGCAACGAGAACACTGAAGCTTTCTTT. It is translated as CASNENTEAFF.

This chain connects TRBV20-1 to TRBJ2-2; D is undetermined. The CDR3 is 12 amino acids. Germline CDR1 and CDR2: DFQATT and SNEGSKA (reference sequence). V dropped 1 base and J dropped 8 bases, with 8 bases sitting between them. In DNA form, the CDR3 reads TGCAGTGCTAGAGTCCTGAGGGGGGAGCTGTTTTTT. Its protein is CSARVLRGELFF.

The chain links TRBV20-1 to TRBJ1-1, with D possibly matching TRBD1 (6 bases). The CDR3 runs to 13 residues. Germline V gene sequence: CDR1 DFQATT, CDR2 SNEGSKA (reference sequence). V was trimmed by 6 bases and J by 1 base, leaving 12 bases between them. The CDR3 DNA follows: TGCAGTGCCCCGGGACACCCGAACACTGAAGCTTTCTTT. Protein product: CSAPGHPNTEAFF.

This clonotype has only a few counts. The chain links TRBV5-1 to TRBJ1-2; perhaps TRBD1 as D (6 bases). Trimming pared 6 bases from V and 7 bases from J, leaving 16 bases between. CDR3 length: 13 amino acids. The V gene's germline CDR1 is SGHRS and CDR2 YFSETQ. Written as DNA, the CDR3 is TGCGCCAGCAACCCCGAGCGAGGGGGTGGCTACACCTTC. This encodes CASNPERGGGYTF.

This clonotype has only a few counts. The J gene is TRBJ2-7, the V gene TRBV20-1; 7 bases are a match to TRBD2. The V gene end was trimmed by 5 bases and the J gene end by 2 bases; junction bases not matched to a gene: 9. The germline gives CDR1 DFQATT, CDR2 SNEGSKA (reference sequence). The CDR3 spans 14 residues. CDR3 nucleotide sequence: TGCAGTGCTGTGTGGCGGGAGCGTACCTACGAGCAGTACTTC. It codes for CSAVWRERTYEQYF.

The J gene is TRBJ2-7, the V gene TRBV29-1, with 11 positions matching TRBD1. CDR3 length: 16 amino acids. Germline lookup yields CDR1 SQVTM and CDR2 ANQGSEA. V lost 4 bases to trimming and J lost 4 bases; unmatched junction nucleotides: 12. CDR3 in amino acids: CSVVVPGGQGVYEQYF. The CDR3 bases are TGCAGCGTTGTCGTTCCCGGGGGACAGGGGGTTTACGAGCAGTACTTC.